This TCR beta chain was found in a study of blood T cell repertoires in COVID-19. Whole-study context: Some COVID-19 samples were acute and others convalescent; all came from the United States, Italy and Spain. T cells, B-cell-depleted T cells, or PBMCs supplied cDNA or gDNA.

Clinical history reported by participants formed the basis on which cohorts were assigned. Each recovered donor of Cohort 3 presented with two negative PCRs, clearance, or symptom resolution. CDR1 and CDR2 from the germline V gene are ENHRY and SYGVKD. V was shortened by 7 bases and J by 8 bases, with 20 bases between the two germline ends. The CDR3 sequence is 14 residues long. Data came from immunoSEQ multiplex PCR; TCRdb stores just in-frame clones and leaves some out. The sample has 300,000 to 350,000 clones; roughly 85% are singletons. This chain connects TRBV10-3 to TRBJ1-2; D is possibly TRBD1 (5 bases). The TCR comes from a man aged 30 to 45 who had recovered from COVID-19. The sequencing input was PBMCs or T cells enriched from blood (not recorded which). The CDR3 sequence is CAITPAGTSRGYTF. The CDR3, as DNA: TGTGCCATCACCCCGGCGGGGACGTCACGCGGCTACACCTTC.